Listed here are 19 T cell receptor beta chains from one sample, sequenced in a study of T cells after yellow fever vaccination. A single record per CDR3 protein comes from TCRdb applying MiXCR to the 5' RACE reads. Among about 350,000 distinct CDR3 sequences listed, approximately 12% were seen once. The sample was CD4+ T cells sorted from PBMCs, taken 15 days after the yellow fever booster vaccination. The receptors were gathered from a man between 18 and 29 years old who received the YFV17D yellow fever vaccine.

This chain joins TRBV4-1 and TRBJ2-3; 8 nucleotides match TRBD2. Per the germline V gene, CDR1 is MGHRA and CDR2 is YSYEKL. J lost 5 bases, V lost 0 bases, and 13 bases had no gene match. The CDR3 is 18 residues long. This CDR3 is CASSQDSRGGGVRDTQYF. As DNA, the CDR3 is TGCGCCAGCAGCCAAGATAGCCGGGGGGGAGGTGTGAGAGATACGCAGTATTTT.

This clonotype occurred a few times. The chain carries TRBV20-1 and TRBJ2-3; TRBD2 matches at 9 bases. Germline-derived CDR1 and CDR2 are DFQATT and SNEGSKA (reference sequence). The V and J ends lost 3 bases and 11 bases, in that order; junction bases with no gene match: 6. This CDR3 comprises 12 residues. DNA for the CDR3: TGCAGTGCTAGTGCTAGCGGGGTTAAGCAGTATTTT. It encodes CSASASGVKQYF.

This clonotype showed up just a few times. The chain has TRBV20-1 and TRBJ2-3, with a weak D call TRBD1 (5 bases). The length of the CDR3 is 14 residues. Germline-derived CDR1 and CDR2 are DFQATT and SNEGSKA (reference sequence). With 3 bases removed from V and 2 bases from J, the gap between germline ends came to 12 bases. CDR3 residues: CSARDPRATDTQYF. DNA for the CDR3: TGCAGTGCTAGGGACCCCAGGGCCACAGATACGCAGTATTTT.

This chain connects TRBV7-2 to TRBJ2-6; 11 nucleotides align to TRBD1. The CDR3 covers 19 residues. From germline, CDR1 is SGHTA and CDR2 FQGNSA. Trimming at V came to 5 bases and at J to 1 base, leaving 10 bases not matched to a gene. The CDR3, as DNA: TGTGCCAGCAGCCGCCAAGTCGGGACAGGGGGTTCTGGGGCCAACGTCCTGACTTTC. This codes for CASSRQVGTGGSGANVLTF.

This clonotype was recorded at least ten times. V is TRBV27 and J is TRBJ1-1, with D unclear. With 5 bases removed from V and 11 bases from J, the gap between germline ends came to 21 bases. CDR3 length: 14 residues. Germline values: CDR1 MNHEY, CDR2 SMNVEV (reference sequence). The chain's CDR3 is CASSPMSLGGRAFF. The DNA for the CDR3 is TGTGCCAGCAGTCCTATGTCACTTGGAGGAAGGGCTTTCTTT.

The chain carries TRBV7-9 and TRBJ1-6; no definite D call. V lost 6 bases and J lost 8, with 17 bases in between. From germline, CDR1 is SEHNR and CDR2 FQNEAQ (reference sequence). The CDR3 totals 15 residues. The CDR3 loop is CASRFMRGGDSPLHF. The CDR3, as DNA: TGTGCCAGCAGGTTCATGCGGGGTGGAGATTCACCCCTCCACTTT.

This chain connects TRBV29-1 to TRBJ1-1, with D unresolved. V was clipped by 7 bases and J by 2 bases, with 14 bases between them. The CDR3 consists of 13 residues. CDR1 and CDR2 from the germline V gene are SQVTM and ANQGSEA. CDR3 nucleotides: TGCAGCGCCACCCCGGCGAGTAACACTGAAGCTTTCTTT. Protein sequence: CSATPASNTEAFF.

The chain uses TRBV6-5 and TRBJ1-1; TRBD1 is a possible D gene (5 bases). Germline V lookup: CDR1 MNHEY, CDR2 SVGAGI. The CDR3 length is 13 residues. Between the trimmed V and J ends, which lost 4 bases and 3 bases, there was a span of 9 bases. CDR3 nucleotides: TGTGCCAGCAGTTCCCGACAGTACACTGAAGCTTTCTTT. This codes for CASSSRQYTEAFF.

This clonotype was seen only a few times. This chain links TRBV5-6 with TRBJ2-2; TRBD2 matches at 12 bases. Unmatched junction bases numbered 5, after V lost 2 bases and J lost 3 bases. The CDR3 has 17 amino acids. Germline lookup yields CDR1 SGHDT and CDR2 YYEEEE. CDR3 sequence (DNA): TGTGCCAGCAGCTTACGGACTAGCGGGGATGACACCGGGGAGCTGTTTTTT. Translated: CASSLRTSGDDTGELFF.

This clonotype has only a few counts. The gene calls are TRBV25-1 and TRBJ2-2; D call uncertain. Germline V lookup: CDR1 MGHDK, CDR2 SYGVNS. The V and J ends lost 7 bases and 7 bases respectively, with 4 bases between them. The length of the CDR3 is 10 residues. The CDR3 region has the DNA TGTGCCAGCACGGGCGGGGAGCTGTTTTTT. It encodes CASTGGELFF.

The sample holds a few counts of this clonotype. CDR3 in amino acids: CASSPWNGAGSPLHF. The CDR3 DNA sequence: TGTGCCAGCAGCCCCTGGAACGGGGCGGGTTCACCCCTCCACTTT. The rearrangement links TRBV2 to TRBJ1-6, with a weak D call TRBD1 (5 bases). V lost 6 bases to trimming and J lost 9 bases, with 18 bases between them. Germline CDR1 reads SNHLY; CDR2 reads FYNNEI. The CDR3 is made up of 15 amino acids.

The sample holds a few counts of this clonotype. The chain combines TRBV18 with TRBJ1-6, with 7 bases identical to TRBD1. Germline lookup yields CDR1 KGHSH and CDR2 LQKENI. The CDR3 runs to 15 residues. The ends lost 3 bases at V and 7 bases at J; junction bases unmatched: 6. The DNA for the CDR3 is TGTGCCAGCTCACCTTTGGACAGGAGGAATTCACCCCTCCACTTT. Its protein is CASSPLDRRNSPLHF. Filled out from reference TRBV18 and TRBJ1-6, the complete variable domain reads NAGVMQNPRHLVRRRGQEARLRCSPMKGHSHVYWYRQLPEEGLKFMVYLQKENIIDESGMPKERFSAEFPKEGPSILRIQQVVRGDSAAYFCASSPLDRRNSPLHFGNGTRLTVT.

This clonotype was seen more than once but under ten times. Here the CDR3 reads CASSLSRVQDTQYF. The CDR3 coding sequence is TGTGCCAGCAGCTTAAGCAGGGTTCAAGATACGCAGTATTTT. The chain employs TRBV7-2 and TRBJ2-3; tentatively, D is TRBD1 (5 bases). The CDR3 has 14 amino acids. Germline V gives CDR1 SGHTA, CDR2 FQGNSA. Trimming left V 2 bases short and J 5 bases short, with 11 bases between. The full variable domain, in which reference TRBV7-2 and TRBJ2-3 provide the parts outside the CDR3, is GAGVSQSPSNKVTEKGKDVELRCDPISGHTALYWYRQSLGQGLEFLIYFQGNSAPDKSGLPSDRFSAERTGGSVSTLTIQRTQQEDSAVYLCASSLSRVQDTQYFGPGTRLTVL.

This clonotype was detected only a few times. The chain combines TRBV5-1 with TRBJ1-1, with 10 bases aligning to TRBD1. Trimming removed 4 bases from V and 6 bases from J; junction bases left unmatched: 3. CDR3 length: 13 amino acids. CDR1 and CDR2 from the germline V gene are SGHRS and YFSETQ. In DNA form, the CDR3 reads TGCGCCAGCAGCACCGGACAGGGGGCTGAAGCTTTCTTT. This encodes CASSTGQGAEAFF. The variable domain in full, with the rest retrieved from reference TRBV5-1 and TRBJ1-1, is KAGVTQTPRYLIKTRGQQVTLSCSPISGHRSVSWYQQTPGQGLQFLFEYFSETQRNKGNFPGRFSGRQFSNSRSEMNVSTLELGDSALYLCASSTGQGAEAFFGQGTRLTVV.

CDR3 bases: TGTGCCAGCAGCTTACAGGGGGCGGGCATGAACACTGAAGCTTTCTTT. Translated: CASSLQGAGMNTEAFF. The genes are TRBV5-5 and TRBJ1-1; 9 bases fit TRBD1. The CDR3 loop spans 16 amino acids. With 2 bases clipped from V and 0 bases from J, the junction kept 5 bases outside the gene matches. The germline V gene has CDR1 SGHKS and CDR2 YYEKEE (reference sequence).

This clonotype came up many times. This chain uses TRBV19 with TRBJ1-4, with 9 nucleotides matching TRBD1. CDR3 size: 16 residues. J gave up 14 bases and V 8 bases, and 21 bases lay outside the gene matches. Germline CDR1 reads LNHDA; CDR2 reads SQIVND (reference sequence). CDR3 sequence: CASGDPGQGSRRSLFF. The CDR3 DNA reads as TGTGCCAGTGGCGATCCGGGACAGGGCTCAAGGAGGTCCCTGTTTTTT.

On this clonotype: A junction boundary mismatches the germline segment, possibly from a read error. This CDR3 reads CSSSPGTGAEQYF. The CDR3, as DNA: TGTTCCAGCAGCCCCGGGACAGGGGCCGAGCAGTACTTC. The chain employs TRBV7-3 and TRBJ2-7, with 10 bases matching TRBD1. The CDR3 is made up of 13 amino acids. CDR1 and CDR2 from the germline V gene are SGHTA and FQGTGA.

The V call is TRBV7-9, the J call TRBJ2-7; D gene uncertain. This CDR3 is 15 amino acids long. In germline, CDR1 is SEHNR, CDR2 FQNEAQ (reference sequence). V lost 5 bases, J lost 0 bases, and 14 bases lay in between. CDR3 DNA: TGTGCCAGCAGCCCCCGGACGGCTAGCTCCTACGAGCAGTACGTC. Encoded protein: CASSPRTASSYEQYV.

This clonotype was observed at least ten times. The chain recombines TRBV6-5 with TRBJ1-2; TRBD1 might be the D (5 bases). The CDR3 has 12 amino acids. Trimming left V 3 bases short and J 7 bases short, with 9 bases between. Per germline, CDR1 MNHEY and CDR2 SVGAGI. CDR3 in amino acids: CASSYGGGGYTF. In nucleotides, the CDR3 is TGTGCCAGCAGTTATGGGGGGGGTGGCTACACCTTC.